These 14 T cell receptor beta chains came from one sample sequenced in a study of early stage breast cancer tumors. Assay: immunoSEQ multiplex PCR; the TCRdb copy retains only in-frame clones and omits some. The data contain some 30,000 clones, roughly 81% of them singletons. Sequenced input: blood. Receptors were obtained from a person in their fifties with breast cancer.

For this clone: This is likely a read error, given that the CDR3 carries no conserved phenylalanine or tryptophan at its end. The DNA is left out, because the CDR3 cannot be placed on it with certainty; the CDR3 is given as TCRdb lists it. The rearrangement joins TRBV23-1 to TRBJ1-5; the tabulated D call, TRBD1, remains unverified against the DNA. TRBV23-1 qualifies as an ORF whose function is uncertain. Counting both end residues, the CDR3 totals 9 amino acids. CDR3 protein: CASSDRVDR.

In nucleotides, the CDR3 is TGTGCCAGCAGTTTGACAGTAACCTCCTACAATGAGCAGTTCTTC. Translating it yields CASSLTVTSYNEQFF. This sequence joins TRBV27 and TRBJ2-1, with D maybe TRBD1 (5 bases). Trimming took off 3 bases at V and 0 bases at J, with 9 bases between the two ends. The CDR3 sequence is 15 residues long. Germline CDR1 reads MNHEY; CDR2 reads SMNVEV (reference sequence).

CDR3 in amino acids: CASSLEVGMGETQYF. The CDR3 nucleotides are TGTGCCAGCAGCTTAGAGGTCGGAATGGGAGAGACCCAGTACTTC. The chain links TRBV7-8 to TRBJ2-5; D remains ambiguous. V lost 1 base and J lost 4, with 13 bases in between. This CDR3 has 15 residues. Per germline, CDR1 SGHVS and CDR2 FQNEAQ.

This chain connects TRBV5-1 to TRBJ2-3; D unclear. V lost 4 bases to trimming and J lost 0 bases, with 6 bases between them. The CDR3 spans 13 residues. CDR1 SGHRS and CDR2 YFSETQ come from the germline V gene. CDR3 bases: TGCGCCAGCAGCCCAACTAGCACAGATACGCAGTATTTT. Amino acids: CASSPTSTDTQYF.

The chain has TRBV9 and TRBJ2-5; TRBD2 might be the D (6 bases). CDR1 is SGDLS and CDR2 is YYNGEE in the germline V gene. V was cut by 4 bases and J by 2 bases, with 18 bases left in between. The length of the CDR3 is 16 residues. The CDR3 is CASSPGRRVLQETQYF. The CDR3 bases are TGTGCCAGCAGCCCTGGCCGGAGGGTATTGCAAGAGACCCAGTACTTC.

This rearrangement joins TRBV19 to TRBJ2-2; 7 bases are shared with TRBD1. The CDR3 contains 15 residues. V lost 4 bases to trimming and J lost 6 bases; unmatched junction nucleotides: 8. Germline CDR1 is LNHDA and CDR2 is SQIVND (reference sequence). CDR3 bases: TGTGCCAGTAGTAGGTCAGGGGGACGGGCCGGGGAGCTGTTTTTT. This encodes CASSRSGGRAGELFF.

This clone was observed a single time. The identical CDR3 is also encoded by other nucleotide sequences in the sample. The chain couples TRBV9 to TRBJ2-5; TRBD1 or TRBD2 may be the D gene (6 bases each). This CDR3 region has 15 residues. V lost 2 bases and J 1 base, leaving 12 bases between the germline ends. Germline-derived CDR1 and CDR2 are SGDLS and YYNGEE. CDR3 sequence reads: CASSVGGGPQETQYF. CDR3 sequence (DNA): TGTGCCAGCAGCGTCGGGGGCGGGCCCCAAGAGACCCAGTACTTC.

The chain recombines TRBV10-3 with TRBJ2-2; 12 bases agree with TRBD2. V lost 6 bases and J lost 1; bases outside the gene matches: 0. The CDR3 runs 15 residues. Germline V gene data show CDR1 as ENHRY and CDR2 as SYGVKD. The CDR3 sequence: CAIRLAGGNTGELFF. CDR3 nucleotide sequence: TGTGCCATCAGACTAGCGGGGGGGAACACCGGGGAGCTGTTTTTT.

CDR3 sequence (DNA): TGTGCCAGCGCGGCACTAGCGGGGGGCGGAGCCCAGTACTTC. Translated, it gives CASAALAGGGAQYF. This chain uses TRBV27 with TRBJ2-5; TRBD2 matches 12 bases. The ends lost 8 bases at V and 9 bases at J; junction bases unmatched: 10. The CDR3 length is 14 residues. The germline V gene has CDR1 MNHEY and CDR2 SMNVEV (reference sequence).

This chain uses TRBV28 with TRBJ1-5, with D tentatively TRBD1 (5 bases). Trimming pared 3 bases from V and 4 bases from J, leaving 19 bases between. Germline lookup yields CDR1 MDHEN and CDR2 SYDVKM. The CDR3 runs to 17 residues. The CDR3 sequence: CASSLGSDLRGNQPQHF. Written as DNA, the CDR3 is TGTGCCAGCAGTTTGGGATCGGACCTAAGGGGAAATCAGCCCCAGCATTTT.

CDR3 DNA: TGTGCCAGCAGAGCCCCCCCGGAACAGCTTTACGAGCAGTACTTC. It specifies CASRAPPEQLYEQYF. The rearrangement links TRBV28 to TRBJ2-7; D not resolved. Per germline, CDR1 MDHEN and CDR2 SYDVKM. This CDR3 contains 15 residues. V was pared by 6 bases and J by 4 bases, with 19 bases between.

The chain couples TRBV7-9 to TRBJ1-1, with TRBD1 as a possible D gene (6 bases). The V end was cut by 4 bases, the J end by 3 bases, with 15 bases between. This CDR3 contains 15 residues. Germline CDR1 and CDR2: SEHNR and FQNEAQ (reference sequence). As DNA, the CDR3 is TGTGCCAGCAGCTCTAAGGGGGGGTCGGACACTGAAGCTTTCTTT. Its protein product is CASSSKGGSDTEAFF.

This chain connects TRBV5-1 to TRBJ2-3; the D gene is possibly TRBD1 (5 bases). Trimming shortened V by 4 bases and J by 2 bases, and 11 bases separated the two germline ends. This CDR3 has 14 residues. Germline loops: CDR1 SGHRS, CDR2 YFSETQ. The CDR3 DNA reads TGCGCCAGCAGCAAGGACACCACCACAGATACGCAGTATTTT. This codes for CASSKDTTTDTQYF.

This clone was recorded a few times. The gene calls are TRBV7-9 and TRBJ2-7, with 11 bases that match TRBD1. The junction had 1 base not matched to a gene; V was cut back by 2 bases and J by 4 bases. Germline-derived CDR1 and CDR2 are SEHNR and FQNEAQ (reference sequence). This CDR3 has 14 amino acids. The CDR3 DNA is TGTGCCAGCAGCTTATGGGACAGGGGGTACGAGCAGTACTTC. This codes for CASSLWDRGYEQYF.